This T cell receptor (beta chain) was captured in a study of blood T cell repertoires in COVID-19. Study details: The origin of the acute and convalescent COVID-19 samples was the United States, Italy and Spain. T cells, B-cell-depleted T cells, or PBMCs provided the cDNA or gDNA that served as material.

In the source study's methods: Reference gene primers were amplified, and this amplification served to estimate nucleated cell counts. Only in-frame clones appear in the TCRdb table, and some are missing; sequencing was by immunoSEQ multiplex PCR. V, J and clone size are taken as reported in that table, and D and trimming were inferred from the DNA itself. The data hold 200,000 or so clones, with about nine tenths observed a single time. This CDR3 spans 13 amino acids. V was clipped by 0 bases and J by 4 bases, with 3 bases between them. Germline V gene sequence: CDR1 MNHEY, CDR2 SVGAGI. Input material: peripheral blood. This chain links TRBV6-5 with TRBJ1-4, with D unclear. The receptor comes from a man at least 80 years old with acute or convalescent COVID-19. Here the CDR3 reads CASSYSFNEKLFF. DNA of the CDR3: TGTGCCAGCAGTTACTCCTTTAATGAAAAACTGTTTTTT.